This T cell receptor beta chain originates from a study of blood T cell repertoires in COVID-19. About the study: The samples span acute and convalescent COVID-19 from the United States, Italy and Spain.

CDR3 length: 15 amino acids. V lost 6 bases, J lost 7 bases, and 19 bases lay in between. Germline CDR1 is LNHDA and CDR2 is SQIVND (reference sequence). Only one count was recorded for this clone. Libraries were prepared by immunoSEQ multiplex PCR; TCRdb keeps only in-frame clonotypes and omits some of them. Here the sample spans approximately 110,000 clones, around nine tenths being singletons. The gene calls are TRBV19 and TRBJ1-5; D might be TRBD1 (6 bases). The TCR originated in a woman in her 50s with active or convalescent COVID-19. The sequenced sample was peripheral blood. The CDR3 here is CASSDTGTAEQPQHF. As DNA, the CDR3 is TGTGCCAGTAGCGATACAGGGACGGCGGAACAGCCCCAGCATTTT.